The clone carrying this T cell receptor (beta chain) has only a few counts. The antigen is not known. One end of the junction fails to match germline, which may point to a read error. This entry comes from a study of T-cell reconstitution after alpha-beta-depleted transplantation in children. Library preparation (for TCRbeta) was performed with unique molecular identifiers. TCRdb reprocessed the PCR reads with MiXCR, giving one entry per CDR3 protein. This table has 500,000 to 750,000 distinct CDR3 sequences, around 27% appearing once. From germline, CDR1 is DFQATT and CDR2 SNEGSKA (reference sequence). CDR3 length equals 15 residues. Overall study results and limits: There were some patients whose high TCRbeta diversity at day 60 came from surviving recipient T cells and thymic progenitors. Several hundred rapidly expanded clones from non-depleted graft cells reportedly supplied alpha-beta T cells about two months post-transplant. It was newly produced T cells that mostly accounted for T-cell counts and diversity one year after transplant.

The clonotype comes from a boy younger than two with Wiskott-Aldrich syndrome, due to receive a stem cell transplant. The chain employs TRBV20-1 and TRBJ2-7; the match to TRBD1 covers 8 bases. Sequenced material: PBMCs, taken before TCRalphabeta/CD19-depleted stem cell transplant. The chain's CDR3 is CSARVLGTGSYEQYF. The CDR3 DNA sequence: TGCAGTGCCAGAGTTCTCGGGACAGGTTCCTACGAGCAGTACTTC.